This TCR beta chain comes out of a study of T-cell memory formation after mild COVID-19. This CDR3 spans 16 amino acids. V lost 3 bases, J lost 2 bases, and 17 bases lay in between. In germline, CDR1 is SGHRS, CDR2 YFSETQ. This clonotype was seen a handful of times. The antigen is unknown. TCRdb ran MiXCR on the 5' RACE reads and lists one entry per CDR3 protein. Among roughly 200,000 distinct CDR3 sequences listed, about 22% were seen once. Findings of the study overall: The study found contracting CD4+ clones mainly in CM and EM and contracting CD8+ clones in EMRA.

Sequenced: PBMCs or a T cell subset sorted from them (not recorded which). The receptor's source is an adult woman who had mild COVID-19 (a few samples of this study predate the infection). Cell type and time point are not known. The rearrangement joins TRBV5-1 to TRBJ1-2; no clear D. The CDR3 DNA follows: TGCGCCAGCAGCTACGTAACAGACCCCGGGAACTATGGCTACACCTTC. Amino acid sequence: CASSYVTDPGNYGYTF.